A selection of T cell receptor beta chains follows, all from one sample in a study of blood T cell repertoires in COVID-19. Clones were sequenced by immunoSEQ multiplex PCR, and TCRdb holds only the in-frame ones, with some missing. The sample has approximately 470,000 clones, 70% to 90% seen once. The sample comprised peripheral blood. All receptors come from a human donor in a cohort sampled during active COVID-19. Each CDR3 is given with its conserved first and last residue. Fields, in order: clone size, J gene, V gene, D gene, CDR3 DNA, CDR3 protein. D genes are given only for firm matches. Clone sizes are given selectively: once, few, many, or a class where the clone is expanded.

NA	TRBJ2-7	TRBV7-9	TRBD2	TGTGCCAGCAGCCCCTGGACTAGTCGCTCCTACGAGCAGTACTTC	CASSPWTSRSYEQYF
NA	TRBJ1-1	TRBV30	TRBD1	TGTGCCTGGAGCCGGGACAGGGGCTCTGAAGCTTTCTTT	CAWSRDRGSEAFF
few	TRBJ2-2	TRBV18	TRBD2	TGTGCCAGCTCACTGAAACTAGCGGTGAACACCGGGGAGCTGTTTTTT	CASSLKLAVNTGELFF
NA	TRBJ1-4	TRBV30	NA	TGTGCCTGGAGTGTACGTGTCGGTGAAAAACTGTTTTTT	CAWSVRVGEKLFF
NA	TRBJ2-1	TRBV7-3	TRBD2	TGTGCCAGCAGCCGGACTAGCGGGAGACTCAATGAGCAGTTCTTC	CASSRTSGRLNEQFF
NA	TRBJ2-1	TRBV28	NA	TGTGCCAGCAGTCTGGACACTTTATACAATGAGCAGTTCTTC	CASSLDTLYNEQFF
once	TRBJ2-2	TRBV7-9	TRBD2	TGTGCCAGCAGCTCCTCTAGCGGGAGGGCAGCGGGAACCGGGGAGCTGTTTTTT	CASSSSSGRAAGTGELFF
NA	TRBJ1-4	TRBV18	NA	TGTGCCAGCACCCGTGAGCGGGATAAACTGTTTTTT	CASTRERDKLFF
NA	TRBJ2-7	TRBV5-4	NA	TGTGCCAGCAGCTTGAGGGGGTCTGTAAACGAGCAGTACTTC	CASSLRGSVNEQYF
NA	TRBJ2-2	TRBV7-3	NA	TGTGCCAGCAGCTTAGCCGGGACTTCCAACACCGGGGAGCTGTTTTTT	CASSLAGTSNTGELFF
NA	TRBJ2-2	TRBV28	NA	TGTGCCAGCAGCTCGCCGGGACTGCCGAACACCGGGGAGCTGTTTTTT	CASSSPGLPNTGELFF
NA	TRBJ2-5	TRBV5-4	TRBD1	TGTGCCAGCAGCCAACCGGAGCCGGGACAGCAAGAGACCCAGTACTTC	CASSQPEPGQQETQYF
NA	TRBJ1-1	TRBV11-3	NA	TGTGCCAGCAGCGTAGGAGGGAACACTGAAGCTTTCTTT	CASSVGGNTEAFF
NA	TRBJ2-5	TRBV5-4	NA	TGTGCCAGCAGCTCCCTGGGGGGGGCAGCGGGGTCAGAGACCCAGTACTTC	CASSSLGGAAGSETQYF
NA	TRBJ1-6	TRBV6-6	TRBD1	TGTGCCAGCAGTGGGACAGTAGATAATTCACCCCTCCACTTT	CASSGTVDNSPLHF
NA	TRBJ1-1	TRBV6-5	TRBD1	TGTGCCAGCAGAACGGGTGGGGGACAGGAAGCTTTCTTT	CASRTGGGQEAFF
NA	TRBJ1-2	TRBV12-3/TRBV12-4	TRBD1	TGTGCCAGCAGTTTATCTCAGGGGGAAGGCTACACCTTC	CASSLSQGEGYTF
NA	TRBJ2-1	TRBV6-5	TRBD2	TGTGCCAGCAGAAAAAGGGGACTAGCGGGCGAGCAGTTCTTC	CASRKRGLAGEQFF
NA	TRBJ2-7	TRBV29-1	TRBD1	TGCAGCGTACAGGGGGCAGGGGAGCAGTACTTC	CSVQGAGEQYF
NA	TRBJ1-3	TRBV14	NA	TGTGCCAGCAGCCAAGGCGGCGGAAACACCATATATTTT	CASSQGGGNTIYF
NA	TRBJ2-1	TRBV27	TRBD2	TGTGCCAGCAGTTCGACCCCCACTAGCGGGAGTCCCCATGAGCAGTTCTTC	CASSSTPTSGSPHEQFF
NA	TRBJ1-5	TRBV27	NA	TGTGCCAGCAGTGGAGGGGACAGCAATCAGCCCCAGCATTTT	CASSGGDSNQPQHF
NA	TRBJ2-7	TRBV5-6	TRBD1	TGTGCCAGCAGCTTGGTGGGACAGCTGACCTACGAGCAGTACTTC	CASSLVGQLTYEQYF
NA	TRBJ2-7	TRBV6-2/TRBV6-3	NA	TGTGCCAGCAGTTACTCGATGCGGAGCTACGAGCAGTACTTC	CASSYSMRSYEQYF
NA	TRBJ2-7	TRBV13	TRBD1	TGTGCCAGCAGCAGGGACAGGGACCGATACGAGCAGTACTTC	CASSRDRDRYEQYF
once	TRBJ2-3	TRBV7-3	TRBD2	TGTGCCAGCAGCTTACTGGGCGCTAGCGGGAGAATCGTAGATACGCAGTATTTT	CASSLLGASGRIVDTQYF
NA	TRBJ1-3	TRBV19	NA	TGTGCCAGTAGTACACAGGGATTTGGAAACACCATATATTTT	CASSTQGFGNTIYF
NA	TRBJ2-5	TRBV3-1/TRBV3-2	TRBD2	TGTGCCAGCAGCCAACTAGCGGCCCAAGAGACCCAGTACTTC	CASSQLAAQETQYF
NA	TRBJ1-1	TRBV19	TRBD1	TGTGCCAGTTGTGAGGACAGGGATGTAAACACTGAAGCTTTCTTT	CASCEDRDVNTEAFF
NA	TRBJ2-2	TRBV28	TRBD1	TGTGCCAGCAGCCTAACAGGGGGCCCCGGGGAGCTGTTTTTT	CASSLTGGPGELFF
NA	TRBJ1-2	TRBV28	TRBD1	TGTGCCAGCAGTTCCCTACAGGGGGCGAGAGGCTACACCTTC	CASSSLQGARGYTF
NA	TRBJ1-4	TRBV12-5	TRBD1	TGTGCTAGTGGTCCCTCCGGGACAGGTGTCGAGGAACTGTTTTTT	CASGPSGTGVEELFF
NA	TRBJ1-5	TRBV19	NA	TGTGCCAGTACTACCTCGGGTGCAGTCGGCGGCAATCAGCCCCAGCATTTT	CASTTSGAVGGNQPQHF
NA	TRBJ2-5	TRBV2	TRBD1	TGTGCCAGCATGATGGACAGGGCAGGGGAGACCCAGTACTTC	CASMMDRAGETQYF
NA	TRBJ2-1	TRBV7-2	NA	TGTGCCAGCAGCTTGGATCGGACAGAGAATGAGCAGTTCTTC	CASSLDRTENEQFF
NA	TRBJ2-7	TRBV5-1	TRBD2	TGCGCCAGCAGCTTGTGGGGATCTTGGGGCGGGAGTATGAACGAGCAGTACTTC	CASSLWGSWGGSMNEQYF
NA	TRBJ2-4	TRBV5-1	TRBD1	TGCGCCAGTAGACAGGGGATAGCCAAAAACATTCAGTACTTC	CASRQGIAKNIQYF
NA	TRBJ1-5	TRBV3-1/TRBV3-2	TRBD1	TGTGCCAGCAGCCGACAGGGGGCGGGGGGCCAGCCCCAGCATTTT	CASSRQGAGGQPQHF
NA	TRBJ1-3	TRBV7-8	NA	TGTGCCAGCAGCTACAACCTACAGGTCTCTGGAAACACCATATATTTT	CASSYNLQVSGNTIYF
NA	TRBJ1-1	TRBV18	TRBD1	TGTGCCAGCTCACTGAACATACCGGGACAGTCTGAAGCTTTCTTT	CASSLNIPGQSEAFF
NA	TRBJ1-2	TRBV19	NA	TGTGCCAGTAGTACGTCCCTAAATTCTATCTATGGCTACACCTTC	CASSTSLNSIYGYTF
NA	TRBJ1-1	TRBV19	NA	TGTGCCAGTAGTATAGACAGGGACACTGAAGCTTTCTTT	CASSIDRDTEAFF
few	TRBJ2-5	TRBV11-2	NA	TGTGCCAGCAGCCCCGGCGAGCGTTTCCAAGAGACCCAGTACTTC	CASSPGERFQETQYF
NA	TRBJ1-4	TRBV6-1	NA	TGTGCCAGCAGTGGTGGGGGAGGATATGCAACTAATGAAAAACTGTTTTTT	CASSGGGGYATNEKLFF
once	TRBJ1-1	TRBV19	NA	TGTGCCAGTAGCCCCGCCGGGGAAGGAACTGAAGCTTTCTTT	CASSPAGEGTEAFF
once	TRBJ1-3	TRBV4-2	TRBD1	TGTGCCAGCAGCCAAGCGACAGGGGGGAATGAAAACACCATATATTTT	CASSQATGGNENTIYF
NA	TRBJ1-1	TRBV29-1	NA	TGCAGCGTTAATAGGAGAGACACTGAAGCTTTCTTT	CSVNRRDTEAFF
NA	TRBJ2-1	TRBV3-1/TRBV3-2	TRBD1	TGTGCCAGCAGCCAAGGGGGAGGGACAGGGAGCAATGAGCAGTTCTTC	CASSQGGGTGSNEQFF
NA	TRBJ1-2	TRBV30	NA	TGTGCCTGGAGTTTACAGGGTATAGAAGGCTACACCTTC	CAWSLQGIEGYTF
NA	TRBJ2-5	TRBV5-4	TRBD2	TGTGCCAGCAGCCGTGGACTAGCGGAAGAGACCCAGTACTTC	CASSRGLAEETQYF
few	TRBJ2-5	TRBV5-4	TRBD2	TGTGCCAGCAGCTCGGGACTAGCGGGAGAGACCCAGTACTTC	CASSSGLAGETQYF
NA	TRBJ2-1	TRBV28	NA	TGTGCCAGCAGCGGCCCGACTTTGGAGCAGTTCTTC	CASSGPTLEQFF
NA	TRBJ1-1	TRBV19	TRBD1	TGTGCCAGTACTCACCGGACAGGCGGGATGAACACTGAAGCTTTCTTT	CASTHRTGGMNTEAFF